One sample yielded the 32 T cell receptor beta chains listed below, sequenced in a study of PD-L1 blockade in urothelial cancer. Assay: immunoSEQ multiplex PCR; the TCRdb copy retains only in-frame clones and omits some. This table holds 45,000 to 60,000 clones, roughly 84% found once. This specimen consisted of PBMCs, obtained around atezolizumab (anti-PD-L1) treatment. The source of these receptors is a middle-aged man with urothelial cancer.

This clone turned up a few times. V usage is TRBV5-6 and J usage is TRBJ2-7; 9 bases align to TRBD2. V dropped 0 bases and J dropped 4; count of bases not matched to a gene: 11. Germline assignment: CDR1 SGHDT and CDR2 YYEEEE. The CDR3 runs 17 residues. CDR3 residues: CASSLVTLVAGAYEQYF. The CDR3 DNA sequence: TGTGCCAGCAGCTTGGTTACGTTGGTAGCGGGAGCTTACGAGCAGTACTTC.

The genes are TRBV29-1 and TRBJ1-5; perhaps TRBD1 as D (6 bases). V shed 4 bases and J shed 7 bases, with 14 bases lying between them. Germline assignment: CDR1 SQVTM and CDR2 ANQGSEA. The CDR3 length is 13 residues. The CDR3 sequence is CSVGQALGQPQHF. CDR3 in DNA: TGCAGCGTTGGACAGGCTTTAGGGCAGCCCCAGCATTTT. Full variable domain (rest looked up from reference TRBV29-1 and TRBJ1-5): SAVISQKPSRDICQRGTSLTIQCQVDSQVTMMFWYRQQPGQSLTLIATANQGSEATYESGFVIDKFPISRPNLTFSTLTVSNMSPEDSSIYLCSVGQALGQPQHFGDGTRLSIL.

The chain joins TRBV4-2 to TRBJ1-2, with a weak D call TRBD1 (5 bases). Germline V gene sequence: CDR1 LGHNA, CDR2 YNFKEQ. The CDR3 totals 13 residues. Trimming stripped 3 bases from V and 5 bases from J, with 10 bases between. DNA of the CDR3: TGTGCCAGCAGCCAGGCCCGGGGGTATGGCTACACCTTC. Residues: CASSQARGYGYTF.

This chain connects TRBV15 to TRBJ2-3, with 7 nucleotides matching TRBD2. The CDR3 length is 14 residues. With V trimmed by 7 bases and J by 3 bases, 7 bases remained unmatched. Germline loops: CDR1 LNHNV, CDR2 YYDKDF (reference sequence). CDR3 amino acids: CATTSGGRTDTQYF. CDR3 DNA sequence: TGTGCCACCACTTCCGGGGGGAGGACAGATACGCAGTATTTT.

The chain is built from TRBV5-6 and TRBJ2-7; D not resolved. Per the germline V gene, CDR1 is SGHDT and CDR2 is YYEEEE. V lost 5 bases and J lost 1, with 7 bases in between. This CDR3 is built from 12 residues. CDR3 amino acids: CASSSVSYEQYF. In nucleotides, the CDR3 is TGTGCCAGCAGTTCGGTTTCCTACGAGCAGTACTTC.

The gene calls are TRBV19 and TRBJ2-1; D uncertain. The V end was cut by 8 bases, the J end by 6 bases, with 8 bases between. The CDR3 spans 11 residues. Germline V gene sequence: CDR1 LNHDA, CDR2 SQIVND (reference sequence). The CDR3 spells CASRVSNEQFF. The CDR3 bases are TGTGCCAGTCGAGTATCCAATGAGCAGTTCTTC. The full variable domain, with the rest looked up from reference TRBV19 and TRBJ2-1, is DGGITQSPKYLFRKEGQNVTLSCEQNLNHDAMYWYRQDPGQGLRLIYYSQIVNDFQKGDIAEGYSVSREKKESFPLTVTSAQKNPTAFYLCASRVSNEQFFGPGTRLTVL.

The rearrangement uses TRBV7-3 and TRBJ2-7; 7 bases align to TRBD1. The V gene end was trimmed by 3 bases and the J gene end by 5 bases; junction bases not matched to a gene: 4. The CDR3 loop spans 13 amino acids. Germline V gene sequence: CDR1 SGHTA, CDR2 FQGTGA. The CDR3: CASSFTGDHEQYF. The CDR3 DNA is TGTGCCAGCAGCTTTACAGGGGACCACGAGCAGTACTTC.

CDR3 coding DNA: TGTGCCAGCAGCTTAGGGGACTCTCCCCGCACAGATACGCAGTATTTT. Residues: CASSLGDSPRTDTQYF. The chain links TRBV7-2 to TRBJ2-3, with D maybe TRBD2 (6 bases). The V gene lost 1 base and the J gene lost 1 base, with 12 bases spanning the gap. Germline V gene lookup returns CDR1 SGHTA and CDR2 FQGNSA. There are 16 residues in the CDR3.

The V gene is TRBV6-5, the J gene TRBJ1-2; D remains unclear. From germline, CDR1 is MNHEY and CDR2 SVGAGI. This CDR3 has 15 residues. Trimming removed 5 bases at V and 7 bases at J, with 20 bases between. CDR3 bases: TGTGCCAGCAGTCCCTCCAACCCTAACAGCGGTGGCTACACCTTC. Translation gives CASSPSNPNSGGYTF.

V is TRBV7-3 and J is TRBJ2-1; the D gene is possibly TRBD2 (6 bases). V lost 5 bases, J lost 5 bases, and 13 bases lay in between. The CDR3 consists of 14 residues. Germline CDR1 and CDR2: SGHTA and FQGTGA. The CDR3 region has the DNA TGTGCCAGCAGCACACCGGGACTGAACAATGAGCAGTTCTTC. This sequence encodes CASSTPGLNNEQFF.

The CDR3 protein is CASSVSPLGPNTEAFF. The CDR3 DNA follows: TGTGCCAGCAGCGTAAGCCCCTTGGGCCCGAACACTGAAGCTTTCTTT. The V gene is TRBV9, the J gene TRBJ1-1; D not resolved. CDR3 length equals 16 residues. Germline CDR1 is SGDLS and CDR2 is YYNGEE. Trimming removed 1 base at V and 1 base at J, with 14 bases between.

The gene calls are TRBV11-2 and TRBJ2-1, with unresolved D. The CDR3 covers 13 residues. Between the trimmed V and J ends, which lost 3 bases and 0 bases, there was a span of 3 bases. The V gene's germline CDR1 is SGHAT and CDR2 FQNNGV. The CDR3 here is CASSFSSYNEQFF. The CDR3 DNA follows: TGTGCCAGCAGCTTCAGCTCCTACAATGAGCAGTTCTTC.

V gene TRBV5-6 combines with J gene TRBJ2-5; 7 nucleotides align to TRBD1. Germline V CDR1 and CDR2: SGHDT, YYEEEE. V was pared by 1 base and J by 4 bases, with 4 bases of the junction left unmatched. The CDR3 sequence is 14 residues long. The CDR3 loop reads CASSLPTGRETQYF. The CDR3 region has the DNA TGTGCCAGCAGCTTGCCGACAGGGAGAGAGACCCAGTACTTC.

The genes are TRBV9 and TRBJ2-1; 8 bases are shared with TRBD2. Germline trimming cut 0 bases from V and 8 bases from J; bases unmatched to any gene: 7. The length of the CDR3 is 15 residues. The germline gives CDR1 SGDLS, CDR2 YYNGEE. In DNA form, the CDR3 reads TGTGCCAGCAGCGTAGTGGGGACTAGGAAGGATGAGCAGTTCTTC. It yields the protein CASSVVGTRKDEQFF.

The gene calls are TRBV7-8 and TRBJ2-1; D unclear. V shed 5 bases and J shed 0 bases, with 17 bases lying between them. Per germline, CDR1 SGHVS and CDR2 FQNEAQ. This CDR3 is built from 17 residues. The CDR3 DNA sequence: TGTGCCAGCAGCCCGGCGAGGAGAAGTGGCTCCTACAATGAGCAGTTCTTC. It translates to CASSPARRSGSYNEQFF.

This clone came up a few times. The chain has TRBV9 and TRBJ2-1; D remains ambiguous. Germline CDR1 is SGDLS and CDR2 is YYNGEE. This CDR3 comprises 12 residues. V gave up 0 bases and J gave up 7 bases, with 5 bases separating them. Here the CDR3 reads CASSVDLNEQFF. The CDR3 coding sequence is TGTGCCAGCAGCGTAGACTTAAATGAGCAGTTCTTC.

The rearrangement joins TRBV7-2 to TRBJ1-5, with a possible D match to TRBD1 (6 bases). Trimming cost V 3 bases and J 0 bases, with 9 bases left between them. The CDR3 length is 15 residues. Germline V gene lookup returns CDR1 SGHTA and CDR2 FQGNSA. CDR3 amino acids: CASSLDSYSNQPQHF. The CDR3 DNA follows: TGTGCCAGCAGCTTGGACAGTTATAGCAATCAGCCCCAGCATTTT.

The chain's CDR3 is CASSESPRTSRAFF. The CDR3 bases are TGCGCCAGCAGTGAGTCCCCTCGAACTAGTCGAGCTTTCTTT. V gene TRBV10-2 combines with J gene TRBJ1-1; D uncertain. The V and J ends lost 0 bases and 10 bases respectively, with 15 bases between them. The CDR3 length is 14 residues. Germline CDR1 WSHSY, CDR2 SAAADI.

The chain carries TRBV7-9 and TRBJ2-7; possibly TRBD2 for D (5 bases). The CDR3 is made up of 13 amino acids. From germline, CDR1 is SEHNR and CDR2 FQNEAQ (reference sequence). The V end lost 6 bases, the J end lost 0 bases, and 9 bases lay between the germline ends. The CDR3 DNA reads TGTGCCAGCAGGCCTGGGAGCTCCTACGAGCAGTACTTC. Residues: CASRPGSSYEQYF.

The V gene is TRBV27, the J gene TRBJ2-5; TRBD2 matches at 7 bases. V lost 6 bases, J lost 2 bases, and 3 bases stayed unmatched. Germline assignment: CDR1 MNHEY and CDR2 SMNVEV (reference sequence). The CDR3 length is 13 residues. The CDR3, as DNA: TGTGCCAGCAGGGGAGGGCTTCAAGAGACCCAGTACTTC. Protein: CASRGGLQETQYF.

V and J are TRBV19 and TRBJ2-1; 10 positions match TRBD1. The CDR3 spans 17 residues. Per germline, CDR1 LNHDA and CDR2 SQIVND (reference sequence). The V segment lost 3 bases and the J segment 4 bases; nucleotides outside the gene matches: 9. The CDR3: CASSIQPGQGFYNEQFF. The CDR3 DNA reads TGTGCCAGTAGTATTCAGCCGGGACAGGGGTTTTACAATGAGCAGTTCTTC.

The genes are TRBV28 and TRBJ2-7, with 7 bases lining up with TRBD2. Germline V gene sequence: CDR1 MDHEN, CDR2 SYDVKM. V gave up 8 bases and J gave up 3 bases; unmatched junction bases: 4. The CDR3 spans 12 residues. CDR3 loop: CASRGVYYEQYF. CDR3 DNA sequence: TGTGCCAGCCGGGGGGTGTACTACGAGCAGTACTTC.

J is TRBJ1-1 and V is TRBV30, with 9 bases that match TRBD1. The V gene's germline CDR1 is GTSNPN and CDR2 SVGIG (reference sequence). V shed 6 bases and J 0 bases; nucleotides not matched to a gene: 5. There are 14 residues in the CDR3. The CDR3 coding sequence is TGTGCCTGCAGGACAGGGGCAATGAACACTGAAGCTTTCTTT. Its translation is CACRTGAMNTEAFF.

This rearrangement joins TRBV28 to TRBJ2-7, with TRBD2 matching over 16 bases. Germline V lookup: CDR1 MDHEN, CDR2 SYDVKM. The trim removed 6 bases at V and 7 bases at J, leaving 21 bases unmatched. The length of the CDR3 is 20 residues. The CDR3 spells CASSASPGLAGGPLVWEQYF. The CDR3 nucleotides are TGTGCCAGCAGCGCCTCACCGGGACTAGCGGGAGGGCCCCTCGTTTGGGAGCAGTACTTC.

The V call is TRBV28, the J call TRBJ2-7; 8 bases match TRBD2. From germline, CDR1 is MDHEN and CDR2 SYDVKM. The trim removed 3 bases at V and 6 bases at J, leaving 10 bases unmatched. The CDR3 loop spans 15 amino acids. The CDR3, as DNA: TGTGCCAGCAGTTTCCGGGCGGGAGGACCACGCGAGCAGTACTTC. Amino acids: CASSFRAGGPREQYF.

The CDR3 region has the DNA TGTGCCTGGAGTGGTGGTCGACTAGCGGGAGTCGCAGATACGCAGTATTTT. This sequence encodes CAWSGGRLAGVADTQYF. This sequence joins TRBV30 and TRBJ2-3, with 12 positions matching TRBD2. Germline-derived CDR1 and CDR2 are GTSNPN and SVGIG (reference sequence). The CDR3 consists of 17 residues. The junction had 9 bases not matched to a gene; V was cut back by 1 base and J by 4 bases.

The chain is built from TRBV5-1 and TRBJ2-3, with 9 bases matching TRBD2. V was pared by 2 bases and J by 1 base, with 2 bases of the junction left unmatched. The CDR3 spans 15 residues. From germline, CDR1 is SGHRS and CDR2 YFSETQ. The CDR3 DNA reads TGCGCCAGCAGCTTTAGCGGGAGCGGCACAGATACGCAGTATTTT. The encoded protein is CASSFSGSGTDTQYF.

The chain employs TRBV5-6 and TRBJ2-3; 9 bases are a match to TRBD2. J lost 5 bases, V lost 2 bases, and 9 bases had no gene match. The germline CDR1 and CDR2 sequences are SGHDT and YYEEEE. The CDR3 spans 16 residues. The CDR3 nucleotides read TGTGCCAGCAGCTTTGGGATTAGCGGGAGAGAAGATACGCAGTATTTT. Its protein is CASSFGISGREDTQYF.

The chain couples TRBV19 to TRBJ2-7; a weak D match, TRBD1 (5 bases). Trimming removed 4 bases at V and 1 base at J, with 8 bases between. Germline values: CDR1 LNHDA, CDR2 SQIVND (reference sequence). This CDR3 contains 13 residues. CDR3 DNA sequence: TGTGCCAGTAGTAAGACAGTTTCCTACGAGCAGTACTTC. Encoded protein: CASSKTVSYEQYF.

CDR3 in DNA: TGTGCCAGTAGTATATCGGGAGGGAGCATCAGCCAGCCCCAGCATTTT. Its translation: CASSISGGSISQPQHF. The chain employs TRBV19 and TRBJ1-5; D call uncertain. Deletions cut 2 bases from V and 7 bases from J, with 18 bases between. Germline lookup yields CDR1 LNHDA and CDR2 SQIVND (reference sequence). This CDR3 is 16 amino acids long.

V and J are TRBV5-6 and TRBJ1-2, with TRBD1 identical over 9 bases. After removal of 3 bases from V and 8 bases from J, the junction contained 8 bases not matched to a gene. The length of the CDR3 is 14 residues. Germline V gene data show CDR1 as SGHDT and CDR2 as YYEEEE. The CDR3 reads CASSSLGDRAGYTF. In DNA form, the CDR3 reads TGTGCCAGCAGCTCCCTCGGGGACAGGGCAGGCTACACCTTC. Looking up the rest from reference TRBV5-6 and TRBJ1-2 gives the full variable domain: DAGVTQSPTHLIKTRGQQVTLRCSPKSGHDTVSWYQQALGQGPQFIFQYYEEEERQRGNFPDRFSGHQFPNYSSELNVNALLLGDSALYLCASSSLGDRAGYTFGSGTRLTVV.

The V and J genes are TRBV9 and TRBJ2-7; 9 nucleotides align to TRBD1. Losses at the gene ends were 3 bases for V and 3 bases for J; bases not matched to a gene: 7. Germline loops: CDR1 SGDLS, CDR2 YYNGEE. The CDR3 is made up of 15 amino acids. The CDR3 DNA reads as TGTGCCAGCAGCGCTACGGACAGGGGAGACTACGAGCAGTACTTC. Translation: CASSATDRGDYEQYF.